The subject of this entry is one T cell receptor (beta chain). The sample is drawn from a study of shared clonotypes between healthy human individuals. Sequenced by immunoSEQ multiplex PCR; TCRdb stores in-frame clones only, minus some. The top ten clones hold 0.36% of a sample with over a million clones, just under 99% of them seen once. Germline CDR1 PRHDT, CDR2 FYEKMQ (reference sequence). This CDR3 is 14 amino acids long. Between the trimmed V and J ends, which lost 2 bases and 7 bases, there was a span of 11 bases. The sample was naive CD4+ T cells sorted from blood. As to subset: CD45RA+ positively selected. The chain uses TRBV13 and TRBJ2-2; maybe TRBD2 (5 bases). The sequence was collected from a man aged 25 to 40 in good health. The CDR3 nucleotides read TGTGCCAGCAGCTTAAGCGGTCTCCGCGGGGAGCTGTTTTTT. This encodes CASSLSGLRGELFF.